Listed here are 15 T cell receptor beta chains from one sample, sequenced in a study of cytomegalovirus exposure and HLA in healthy donors. The assay was immunoSEQ multiplex PCR, and TCRdb's table has in-frame clones only and misses some. Of roughly 170,000 clones detected, more than 65% appear once; the ten largest clones hold 2.5% to 3%. The sequenced sample was PBMCs. The receptors were gathered from a woman aged 18-35 years in good health and CMV-seropositive.

The table lists this clone with a count of one. V usage is TRBV11-2 and J usage is TRBJ2-7; no clear D gene. Trimming left V 2 bases short and J 2 bases short, with 10 bases between. This CDR3 has 14 amino acids. Germline V gene data show CDR1 as SGHAT and CDR2 as FQNNGV. CDR3 DNA sequence: TGTGCCAGCAGCTTATCCGGCACAGCCTACGAGCAGTACTTC. It translates to CASSLSGTAYEQYF.

The chain uses TRBV5-1 and TRBJ2-3; 12 positions agree with TRBD2. CDR1 is SGHRS and CDR2 is YFSETQ in the germline V gene. Unmatched junction bases numbered 7, after V lost 2 bases and J lost 0 bases. This CDR3 contains 18 residues. The CDR3 coding sequence is TGCGCCAGCAGCTTATCTAGCGGGGGGGCACTCAGCACAGATACGCAGTATTTT. Translated: CASSLSSGGALSTDTQYF.

V gene TRBV5-1 combines with J gene TRBJ2-2, with unresolved D. Trimming cost V 5 bases and J 5 bases, with 13 bases left between them. The CDR3 runs 14 residues. Germline V gives CDR1 SGHRS, CDR2 YFSETQ. CDR3 in amino acids: CASRYKTETGELFF. CDR3 sequence (DNA): TGCGCCAGCAGGTACAAGACTGAAACCGGGGAGCTGTTTTTT.

The chain links TRBV18 to TRBJ2-5; TRBD1 might be the D (6 bases). The CDR3 is 14 amino acids. Per the germline V gene, CDR1 is KGHSH and CDR2 is LQKENI. Trimming cost V 3 bases and J 2 bases, with 10 bases left between them. The CDR3 sequence: CASSPEGVQETQYF. CDR3 nucleotide sequence: TGTGCCAGCTCACCCGAGGGGGTACAAGAGACCCAGTACTTC.

The chain couples TRBV4-1 to TRBJ2-5, with 8 positions matching TRBD2. V dropped 2 bases and J dropped 5; count of bases not matched to a gene: 4. The germline CDR1 and CDR2 sequences are MGHRA and YSYEKL. The length of the CDR3 is 14 residues. CDR3 residues: CASSQRGGPETQYF. CDR3 bases: TGCGCCAGCAGCCAACGGGGGGGCCCCGAGACCCAGTACTTC.

This clone was detected only once. The chain links TRBV6-5 to TRBJ2-2; D call uncertain. CDR1 is MNHEY, CDR2 SVGAGI, per germline. Trimming pared 3 bases from V and 4 bases from J, leaving 6 bases between. This CDR3 has 13 residues. CDR3 bases: TGTGCCAGCAGTTATCAGTTCACCGGGGAGCTGTTTTTT. Its protein is CASSYQFTGELFF.

The CDR3 DNA reads TGTGCCAGCAGCGCTCGGTTTGAGGTCAGAGAAAGTCGTGGCTACACCTTC. Encoded protein: CASSARFEVRESRGYTF. The chain is built from TRBV9 and TRBJ1-2; D is uncertain. V was cut by 3 bases and J by 7 bases, with 25 bases left in between. The CDR3 contains 17 residues. Germline values: CDR1 SGDLS, CDR2 YYNGEE.

The rearrangement joins TRBV5-1 to TRBJ1-1, with D unresolved. CDR3 size: 15 residues. Germline V gives CDR1 SGHRS, CDR2 YFSETQ. The ends were cut back, 0 bases at V and 0 bases at J, with 9 bases in the middle. This CDR3 reads CASSLDPGMNTEAFF. CDR3 in DNA: TGCGCCAGCAGCTTGGATCCGGGGATGAACACTGAAGCTTTCTTT.

The rearrangement uses TRBV6-1 and TRBJ1-1; 7 nucleotides agree with TRBD1. The CDR3 contains 14 residues. Unmatched junction bases numbered 8, after V lost 9 bases and J lost 1 base. Germline V gene lookup returns CDR1 MNHNS and CDR2 SASEGT. CDR3 nucleotides: TGTGCCAGTTACCTCGGGACAGCGAACACTGAAGCTTTCTTT. Protein sequence: CASYLGTANTEAFF.

This clone turned up a few times. This rearrangement joins TRBV5-1 to TRBJ1-3; tentatively, D is TRBD1 (6 bases). This CDR3 has 13 amino acids. V shed 3 bases and J shed 4 bases, with 8 bases lying between them. Germline CDR1 and CDR2: SGHRS and YFSETQ. CDR3 in amino acids: CASSSGDGNTIYF. The CDR3 coding sequence is TGCGCCAGCAGCTCAGGGGACGGAAACACCATATATTTT.

The rearrangement links TRBV6-5 to TRBJ1-2; a weak D match, TRBD1 (6 bases). From germline, CDR1 is MNHEY and CDR2 SVGAGI. The CDR3 contains 15 residues. V lost 0 bases and J lost 4, with 12 bases in between. DNA of the CDR3: TGTGCCAGCAGTTACTCCGCAGGGGAAGGCTATGGCTACACCTTC. Its translation is CASSYSAGEGYGYTF.

V usage is TRBV4-1 and J usage is TRBJ1-1; 9 bases are shared with TRBD1. Germline V gene lookup returns CDR1 MGHRA and CDR2 YSYEKL. The length of the CDR3 is 14 residues. Trimming at V came to 6 bases and at J to 8 bases, leaving 10 bases not matched to a gene. As DNA, the CDR3 is TGCGCCAGCAGGCGCCCCGGGACAGGGTGGGAAGCTTTCTTT. As protein: CASRRPGTGWEAFF.

The V call is TRBV11-2, the J call TRBJ2-7; the D gene is possibly TRBD2 (5 bases). The germline gives CDR1 SGHAT, CDR2 FQNNGV. This CDR3 comprises 10 residues. The V end lost 5 bases, the J end lost 12 bases, and 11 bases lay between the germline ends. The CDR3, as DNA: TGTGCCAGCAGCGCGGGCAGCCCGTACTTC. This gives the protein CASSAGSPYF.

This clone was seen just once. The V gene is TRBV27, the J gene TRBJ1-3, with 10 bases identical to TRBD1. Germline CDR1 and CDR2: MNHEY and SMNVEV (reference sequence). The CDR3 totals 14 residues. Trimming at V came to 5 bases and at J to 5 bases, leaving 3 bases not matched to a gene. Written as DNA, the CDR3 is TGTGCCAGCAGTGGGGACAGGGGTAGAAACACCATATATTTT. Translation gives CASSGDRGRNTIYF.

J is TRBJ2-7 and V is TRBV4-1; possibly TRBD2 for D (8 bases). Germline CDR1 is MGHRA and CDR2 is YSYEKL. The CDR3 totals 21 residues. V was cut by 1 base and J by 2 bases, with 30 bases left in between. CDR3 sequence: CASSQAVGGWSGGHVAYEQYF. In nucleotides, the CDR3 is TGCGCCAGCAGCCAAGCTGTAGGGGGCTGGTCGGGGGGGCATGTAGCCTACGAGCAGTACTTC.